Listed below are T cell receptor beta chains from one sample, sequenced in a study of blood T cell repertoires in COVID-19. Assay: immunoSEQ multiplex PCR; the TCRdb copy retains only in-frame clones and omits some. The sample lists about 140,000 clones, 70% to 90% occurring once. Sequenced input: peripheral blood. The receptors derive from a human donor in a cohort sampled during active COVID-19. Each CDR3 is given without its conserved first and last residue. The size field is filled for only some rows; it gives once, few, many or a size class.

clone_size	cdr3_length	v_call	j_call	cdr3_aa
.	13	TRBV28	TRBJ2-1	ASTPGLAFYNEQF
.	14	TRBV5-1	TRBJ2-1	ASSPLAARSYNEQF
.	14	TRBV28	TRBJ2-3	ASSFPRDRDPDTQY
.	10	TRBV2	TRBJ1-4	ATRKGDEKLF
.	11	TRBV6-5	TRBJ1-2	ASKLYTGVGYT
.	13	TRBV28	TRBJ1-1	ASSAPGTKNTEAF
.	13	TRBV10-3	TRBJ1-2	ATTQEQTGVDGYT
.	11	TRBV18	TRBJ2-5	ASSPALVETQY
few	14	TRBV30	TRBJ1-3	AWSVPMGLSGNTIY
.	13	TRBV6-2/TRBV6-3	TRBJ2-7	ASSYSRGTVREQY